Each of the 15 T cell receptor beta chains below was sequenced from the same sample in a study of blood T cell repertoires in COVID-19. Using immunoSEQ multiplex PCR, the repertoire was profiled, and TCRdb retains in-frame clones only, with some absent. The repertoire holds around 420,000 clones, with around 90% as singletons. Sequenced material: PBMCs or T cells enriched from blood (not recorded which). These receptors all stem from a woman aged 40 to 50 with acute COVID-19.

A single count supports this clone. This chain joins TRBV18 and TRBJ2-2; no definite D call. V lost 3 bases and J 2 bases, leaving 16 bases between the germline ends. The length of the CDR3 is 17 residues. Germline V gene data show CDR1 as KGHSH and CDR2 as LQKENI. CDR3 residues: CASSPSQAIRNTGELFF. DNA of the CDR3: TGTGCCAGCTCACCTTCCCAGGCCATACGAAACACCGGGGAGCTGTTTTTT.

The rearrangement links TRBV30 to TRBJ1-1; D is undetermined. The CDR3 runs to 11 residues. Germline V gene sequence: CDR1 GTSNPN, CDR2 SVGIG (reference sequence). V lost 2 bases and J 8 bases, leaving 9 bases between the germline ends. The chain's CDR3 is CAWSWGVEAFF. The DNA of the CDR3 is TGTGCCTGGAGTTGGGGAGTAGAAGCTTTCTTT.

This rearrangement joins TRBV30 to TRBJ1-2; possible D gene TRBD1, 5 bases. Per the germline V gene, CDR1 is GTSNPN and CDR2 is SVGIG (reference sequence). V was trimmed by 3 bases and J by 7 bases, leaving 12 bases between them. CDR3 length equals 12 residues. CDR3 coding DNA: TGTGCCTGGAGCTCGACGGGGGGTGGCTACACCTTC. It specifies CAWSSTGGGYTF.

The chain combines TRBV11-2 with TRBJ1-1, with 10 nucleotides matching TRBD1. V trimming: 2 bases; J trimming: 4 bases; junction bases outside the gene matches: 7. The CDR3 spans 16 residues. Germline V CDR1 and CDR2: SGHAT, FQNNGV. CDR3 protein: CASSLQTGGRGTEAFF. The CDR3 DNA follows: TGTGCCAGCAGCTTACAGACAGGGGGCCGGGGCACTGAAGCTTTCTTT.

This clone was detected a few times. The chain carries TRBV10-1 and TRBJ2-7; possibly TRBD2 for D (5 bases). The CDR3 spans 13 residues. Germline V CDR1 and CDR2: WNHNN, SYGVQD (reference sequence). V gave up 4 bases and J gave up 2 bases, with 9 bases separating them. The CDR3 region has the DNA TGCGCCAGCAGTGTATCAGCGGCCTACGAGCAGTACTTC. It encodes CASSVSAAYEQYF.

V is TRBV18 and J is TRBJ1-4; TRBD1 might be the D (5 bases). The CDR3 consists of 12 residues. In germline, CDR1 is KGHSH, CDR2 LQKENI. Trimming took off 3 bases at V and 12 bases at J, with 11 bases between the two ends. The chain's CDR3 is CASSPRGGELFF. The CDR3 DNA sequence: TGTGCCAGCTCACCGAGGGGAGGCGAACTGTTTTTT.

This rearrangement joins TRBV19 to TRBJ2-3; 10 bases match TRBD1. The germline CDR1 and CDR2 sequences are LNHDA and SQIVND (reference sequence). V was clipped by 9 bases and J by 1 base; unmatched bases: 10. The length of the CDR3 is 16 residues. The CDR3 region has the DNA TGTGCCAGCGCGGGACAGGGGAAGCAAGGCACAGATACGCAGTATTTT. This codes for CASAGQGKQGTDTQYF.

CDR3 sequence: CASRVGDSNEKLFF. The CDR3 bases are TGTGCCAGCAGAGTCGGGGACAGCAATGAAAAACTGTTTTTT. This chain links TRBV2 with TRBJ1-4; 7 bases are a match to TRBD1. The V and J ends lost 6 bases and 5 bases, in that order; junction bases with no gene match: 6. CDR1 SNHLY and CDR2 FYNNEI come from the germline V gene. The CDR3 is 14 residues long.

V and J are TRBV4-1 and TRBJ2-1; 12 nucleotides agree with TRBD1. With 4 bases clipped from V and 2 bases from J, the junction kept 12 bases outside the gene matches. The CDR3 has 19 residues. Germline loops: CDR1 MGHRA, CDR2 YSYEKL. Here the CDR3 reads CASSRTGTGGRGPYNEQFF. CDR3 nucleotides: TGCGCCAGCAGCCGGACCGGGACAGGGGGCAGGGGGCCCTACAATGAGCAGTTCTTC.

This clone was detected only a few times. V and J are TRBV5-5 and TRBJ2-7; D unclear. CDR3 length: 12 residues. The germline V and J ends were trimmed by 3 bases and 0 bases, with 4 bases remaining between them. CDR1 and CDR2 from the germline V gene are SGHKS and YYEKEE (reference sequence). CDR3 bases: TGTGCCAGCAGCTGGGCCTCCTACGAGCAGTACTTC. Translated: CASSWASYEQYF.

The rearrangement uses TRBV15 and TRBJ1-1; unclear D gene. The CDR3 spans 12 residues. CDR1 and CDR2 from the germline V gene are LNHNV and YYDKDF (reference sequence). Trimming stripped 1 base from V and 6 bases from J, with 6 bases between. The CDR3 DNA is TGTGCCACCAGCAGAGGACTCTCTGAAGCTTTCTTT. Its protein is CATSRGLSEAFF.

The rearrangement uses TRBV9 and TRBJ1-2; D is ambiguous. Deletions cut 0 bases from V and 4 bases from J, with 19 bases between. This CDR3 has 17 amino acids. The germline CDR1 and CDR2 sequences are SGDLS and YYNGEE. The CDR3 loop reads CASSVALSAASTYGYTF. The CDR3 DNA reads as TGTGCCAGCAGCGTAGCTCTATCAGCGGCCTCCACCTATGGCTACACCTTC. The complete variable domain, with remaining parts taken from reference TRBV9 and TRBJ1-2, reads DSGVTQTPKHLITATGQRVTLRCSPRSGDLSVYWYQQSLDQGLQFLIQYYNGEERAKGNILERFSAQQFPDLHSELNLSSLELGDSALYFCASSVALSAASTYGYTFGSGTRLTVV.

The chain recombines TRBV11-2 with TRBJ1-1; 9 positions agree with TRBD1. The CDR3 has 19 amino acids. CDR1 is SGHAT and CDR2 is FQNNGV in the germline V gene. V dropped 4 bases and J dropped 2; count of bases not matched to a gene: 17. This CDR3 is CASSYWVKQGAPGNTEAFF. In DNA, the CDR3 is TGTGCCAGCAGCTATTGGGTCAAACAGGGGGCCCCGGGTAACACTGAAGCTTTCTTT.

The chain combines TRBV5-6 with TRBJ2-7; no clear D. V was pared by 1 base and J by 0 bases, with 8 bases between. There are 14 residues in the CDR3. The germline V gene has CDR1 SGHDT and CDR2 YYEEEE. The CDR3 spells CASSLLAVSYEQYF. The CDR3 coding sequence is TGTGCCAGCAGCTTGCTCGCGGTCTCCTACGAGCAGTACTTC.

The chain joins TRBV28 to TRBJ2-5, with 8 nucleotides matching TRBD1. Germline V gene sequence: CDR1 MDHEN, CDR2 SYDVKM. The CDR3 contains 15 residues. The junction had 11 bases not matched to a gene; V was cut back by 4 bases and J by 7 bases. This chain's CDR3 is CASSSRTGTLGTQYF. The DNA for the CDR3 is TGTGCCAGCAGTTCTCGGACAGGGACCCTCGGGACCCAGTACTTC. Full variable domain (missing parts from reference TRBV28 and TRBJ2-5): DVKVTQSSRYLVKRTGEKVFLECVQDMDHENMFWYRQDPGLGLRLIYFSYDVKMKEKGDIPEGYSVSREKKERFSLILESASTNQTSMYLCASSSRTGTLGTQYFGPGTRLLVL.